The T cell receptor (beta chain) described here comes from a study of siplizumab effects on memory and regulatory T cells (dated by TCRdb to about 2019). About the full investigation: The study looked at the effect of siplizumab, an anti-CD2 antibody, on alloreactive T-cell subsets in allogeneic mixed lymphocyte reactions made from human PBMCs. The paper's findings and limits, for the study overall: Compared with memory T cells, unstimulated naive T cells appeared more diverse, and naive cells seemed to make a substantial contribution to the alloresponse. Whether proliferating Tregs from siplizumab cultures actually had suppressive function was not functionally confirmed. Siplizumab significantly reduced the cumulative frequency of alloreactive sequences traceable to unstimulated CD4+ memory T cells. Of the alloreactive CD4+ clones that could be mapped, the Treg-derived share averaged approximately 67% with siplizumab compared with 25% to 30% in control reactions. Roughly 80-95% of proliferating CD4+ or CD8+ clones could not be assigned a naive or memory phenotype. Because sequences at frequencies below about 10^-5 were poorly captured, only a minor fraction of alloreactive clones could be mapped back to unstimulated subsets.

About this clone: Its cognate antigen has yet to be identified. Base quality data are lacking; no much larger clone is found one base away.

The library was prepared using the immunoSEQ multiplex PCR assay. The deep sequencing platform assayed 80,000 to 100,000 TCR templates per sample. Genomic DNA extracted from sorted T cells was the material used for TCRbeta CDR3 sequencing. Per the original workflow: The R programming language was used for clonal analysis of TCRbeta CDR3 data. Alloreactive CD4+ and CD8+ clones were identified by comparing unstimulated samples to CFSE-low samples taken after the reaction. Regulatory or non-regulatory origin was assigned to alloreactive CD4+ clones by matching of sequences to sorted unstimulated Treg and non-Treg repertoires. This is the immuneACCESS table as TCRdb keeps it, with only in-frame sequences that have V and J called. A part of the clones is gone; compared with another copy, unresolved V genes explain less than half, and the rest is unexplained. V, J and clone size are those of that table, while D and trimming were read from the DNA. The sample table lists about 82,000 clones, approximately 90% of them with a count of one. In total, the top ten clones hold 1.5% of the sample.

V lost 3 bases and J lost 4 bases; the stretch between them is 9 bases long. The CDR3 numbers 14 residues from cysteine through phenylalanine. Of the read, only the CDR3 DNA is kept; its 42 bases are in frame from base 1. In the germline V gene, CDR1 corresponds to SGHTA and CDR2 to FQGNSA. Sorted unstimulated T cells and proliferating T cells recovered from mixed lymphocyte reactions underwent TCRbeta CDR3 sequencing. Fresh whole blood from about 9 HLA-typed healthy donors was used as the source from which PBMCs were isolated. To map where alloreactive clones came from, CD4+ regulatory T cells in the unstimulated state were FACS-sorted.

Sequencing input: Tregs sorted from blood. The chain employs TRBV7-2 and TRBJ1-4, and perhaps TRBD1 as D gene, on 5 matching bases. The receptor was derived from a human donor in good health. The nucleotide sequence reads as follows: TGTGCCAGCAGCTTGGGGAGGGGTAATGAAAAACTGTTTTTT. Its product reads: CASSLGRGNEKLFF.